This T cell receptor beta chain was identified in a study of T cell changes during pregnancy in multiple sclerosis. The protocol was immunoSEQ multiplex PCR, while the TCRdb copy is restricted to in-frame clones and leaves out a portion. The sample lists over 45,000 clones; 80% to 95% were seen once. The CDR3 is made up of 14 amino acids. Germline V gene lookup returns CDR1 SGDLS and CDR2 YYNGEE. Between the trimmed V and J ends, which lost 4 bases and 3 bases, there was a span of 13 bases. The sequence was obtained from a female donor with multiple sclerosis, enrolled in a pregnancy study. This specimen was peripheral blood, taken in the third trimester of pregnancy. The rearrangement uses TRBV9 and TRBJ1-1; TRBD1 is a possible D gene (5 bases). CDR3 sequence: CASSLQGGDTEAFF. The CDR3 region has the DNA TGTGCCAGCAGCCTCCAGGGTGGGGACACTGAAGCTTTCTTT. Based on the CDR3 plus reference TRBV9 and TRBJ1-1, the full variable domain is DSGVTQTPKHLITATGQRVTLRCSPRSGDLSVYWYQQSLDQGLQFLIQYYNGEERAKGNILERFSAQQFPDLHSELNLSSLELGDSALYFCASSLQGGDTEAFFGQGTRLTVV.